The clone carrying this T cell receptor (beta chain) has at least ten counts. Its antigen is currently unknown. A 10-nucleotide random UMI tagged transcripts in template-switch 5'RACE cDNA synthesis. TCRdb re-analysed the 5' RACE reads in MiXCR, keeping a single row per CDR3 protein. The sample shows about 33,000 distinct CDR3 sequences, roughly 1.6% of them seen only once. This CDR3 is 14 amino acids long. Unmatched junction bases numbered 4, after V lost 3 bases and J lost 1 base. Germline CDR1 is SGHRS and CDR2 is YFSETQ. The source of the sample is a study of neurological immune-mediated disorders. About the research overall: Of approximately 35 multiple sclerosis patients, some 31 were relapsing-remitting and 3 secondary progressive. Study observations and caveats: Clinical and MRI features did not associate with the cluster found in multiple sclerosis patients. On phylogenetic grouping, the repertoires of 18 of 34 multiple sclerosis patients fell within one related-CDR3 cluster, constituting a possible signature.

The chain recombines TRBV5-1 with TRBJ2-7; TRBD1 aligns across 7 bases. Material for sequencing was PBMCs. The clonotype was recovered from a woman between 25 and 40 years old with multiple sclerosis. The DNA of the CDR3 is TGCGCCAGCAGCTCCCACAGGGGTTCCTACGAGCAGTACTTC. This codes for CASSSHRGSYEQYF.